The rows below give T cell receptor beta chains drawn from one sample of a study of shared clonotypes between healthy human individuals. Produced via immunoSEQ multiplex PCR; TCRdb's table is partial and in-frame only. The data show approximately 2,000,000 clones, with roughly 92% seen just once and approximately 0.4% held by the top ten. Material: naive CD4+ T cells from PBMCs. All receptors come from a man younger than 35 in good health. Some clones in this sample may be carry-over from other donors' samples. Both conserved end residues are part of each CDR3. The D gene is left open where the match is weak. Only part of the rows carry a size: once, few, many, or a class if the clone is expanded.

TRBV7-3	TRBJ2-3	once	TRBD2	CASSNWTSGSIRYF	TGTGCCAGCAGCAACTGGACTAGCGGGAGTATAAGGTATTTT
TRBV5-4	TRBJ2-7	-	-	CASSPDSSSYEQYF	TGTGCCAGCAGCCCGGACAGCAGCTCCTACGAGCAGTACTTC
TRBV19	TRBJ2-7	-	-	CASSIPLRAISYEQYF	TGTGCCAGTAGTATCCCCCTACGGGCCATATCCTACGAGCAGTACTTC
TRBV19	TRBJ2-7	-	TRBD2	CASSLGTSGVYEQYF	TGTGCCAGTAGTCTCGGGACTAGCGGGGTCTACGAGCAGTACTTC
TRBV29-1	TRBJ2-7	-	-	CSVGGQGGIKAYEQYF	TGCAGCGTAGGGGGGCAGGGAGGGATTAAAGCCTACGAGCAGTACTTC
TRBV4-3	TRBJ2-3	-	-	CASSQDRVARTQYF	TGCGCCAGCAGCCAAGATCGAGTTGCACGGACGCAGTATTTT
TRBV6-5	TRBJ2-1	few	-	CASSYRSSYNEQFF	TGTGCCAGCAGTTACAGGAGCTCCTACAATGAGCAGTTCTTC
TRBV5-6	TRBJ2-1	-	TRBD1	CASSHPRTGGSYNEQFF	TGTGCCAGCAGCCACCCCCGGACAGGGGGCTCCTACAATGAGCAGTTCTTC
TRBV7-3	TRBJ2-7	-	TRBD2	CASSSSGGYEQYF	TGTGCCAGCAGCTCATCCGGGGGGTACGAGCAGTACTTC
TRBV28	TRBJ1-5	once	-	CASTRLGGFNQPQHF	TGTGCCAGCACCCGACTCGGAGGTTTCAATCAGCCCCAGCATTTT
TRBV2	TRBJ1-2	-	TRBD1	CASSLLTGILGRSGYTF	TGTGCCAGCAGCCTCCTGACAGGGATCCTCGGACGAAGTGGCTACACCTTC
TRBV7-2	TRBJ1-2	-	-	CASSLDPADYGYTF	TGTGCCAGCAGCTTAGACCCTGCGGACTATGGCTACACCTTC
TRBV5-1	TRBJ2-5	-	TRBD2	CASSPRGDSETQYF	TGCGCCAGCAGCCCTCGGGGGGATTCAGAGACCCAGTACTTC
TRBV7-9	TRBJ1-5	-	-	CASSLVGTGQPQHF	TGTGCCAGCAGCTTAGTAGGGACCGGTCAGCCCCAGCATTTT
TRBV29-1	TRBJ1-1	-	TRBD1	CSVERQGAEAFF	TGCAGCGTTGAACGGCAGGGGGCTGAAGCTTTCTTT
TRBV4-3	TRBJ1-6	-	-	CASSRGSSYNSPLHF	TGCGCCAGCAGCAGGGGAAGCTCCTATAATTCACCCCTCCACTTT
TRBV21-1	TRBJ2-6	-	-	CASSNRQGAVLLSGANVLTF	TGTGCCAGCAGCAACCGACAGGGGGCCGTTCTACTCTCTGGGGCCAACGTCCTGACTTTC
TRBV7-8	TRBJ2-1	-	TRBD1	CASSLATGVPSNEQFF	TGTGCCAGCAGCTTAGCTACAGGGGTCCCGTCCAATGAGCAGTTCTTC
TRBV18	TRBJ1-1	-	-	CASSPPSQITEAFF	TGTGCCAGCTCACCACCGTCGCAGATTACTGAAGCTTTCTTT
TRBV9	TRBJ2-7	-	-	CASSVGRDSYEQYF	TGTGCCAGCAGCGTAGGGCGGGACTCCTACGAGCAGTACTTC
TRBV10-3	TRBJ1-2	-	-	CAISGQGSNYGYTF	TGTGCCATCAGTGGCCAGGGAAGCAACTATGGCTACACCTTC
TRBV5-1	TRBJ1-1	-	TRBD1	CASSWGQTNTEAFF	TGCGCCAGCAGCTGGGGACAGACGAACACTGAAGCTTTCTTT
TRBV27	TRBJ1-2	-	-	CASSFAANYGYTF	TGTGCCAGCAGTTTCGCAGCTAACTATGGCTACACCTTC
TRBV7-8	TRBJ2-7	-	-	CASSLVALVGTEQYF	TGTGCCAGCAGCTTAGTAGCTCTAGTCGGGACCGAGCAGTACTTC
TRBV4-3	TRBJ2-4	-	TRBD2	CASSPTSGSESGAKNIQYF	TGCGCCAGCAGCCCTACTAGCGGGAGTGAGTCAGGAGCCAAAAACATTCAGTACTTC
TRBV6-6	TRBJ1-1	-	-	CASSPPGRNTEAFF	TGTGCCAGCAGCCCTCCAGGGCGGAACACTGAAGCTTTCTTT
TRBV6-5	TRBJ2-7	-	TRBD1	CASSYRDRRKYEQYF	TGTGCCAGCAGTTACAGGGACAGACGAAAATACGAGCAGTACTTC
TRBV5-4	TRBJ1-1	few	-	CASSGERGTEAFF	TGTGCCAGCAGCGGGGAAAGAGGTACTGAAGCTTTCTTT
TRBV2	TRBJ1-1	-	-	CASSEWAANTEAFF	TGTGCCAGCAGTGAATGGGCCGCGAACACTGAAGCTTTCTTT
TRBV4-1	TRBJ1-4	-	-	CASSQDLGTGSEKLFF	TGCGCCAGCAGCCAAGATCTCGGGACGGGGAGCGAAAAACTGTTTTTT
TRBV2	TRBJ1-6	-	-	CASTAGSSYNSPLHF	TGTGCCAGCACTGCCGGGTCTAGTTATAATTCACCCCTCCACTTT
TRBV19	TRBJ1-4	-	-	CASNGASLATNEKLFF	TGTGCCAGTAACGGGGCTTCCCTTGCAACTAATGAAAAACTGTTTTTT
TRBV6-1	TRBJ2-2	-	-	CASRGRPGELFF	TGTGCCAGCAGGGGTAGACCCGGGGAGCTGTTTTTT
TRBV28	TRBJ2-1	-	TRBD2	CAPTRGRALSEQFF	TGTGCCCCTACTCGGGGGAGGGCCTTAAGTGAGCAGTTCTTC
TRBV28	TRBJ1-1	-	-	CASSGTNRRSEAFF	TGTGCCAGCAGTGGCACAAACCGGCGTAGTGAAGCTTTCTTT
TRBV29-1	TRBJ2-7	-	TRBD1	CSADPGTGGRALF	TGCAGCGCCGACCCCGGGACAGGGGGCCGGGCGTTGTTC
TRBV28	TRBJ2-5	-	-	CASSLSSETQYF	TGTGCCAGCAGTTTGTCATCGGAGACCCAGTACTTC
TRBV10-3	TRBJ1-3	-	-	CAIRVARGSGNTIYF	TGTGCCATCAGGGTGGCCCGGGGCTCTGGAAACACCATATATTTT
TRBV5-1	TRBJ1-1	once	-	CASRPDTNTEAFF	TGCGCCAGCAGACCGGACACGAACACTGAAGCTTTCTTT
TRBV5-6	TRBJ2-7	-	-	CASSPSTGASYEQYF	TGTGCCAGCAGCCCGTCCACGGGAGCTTCTTACGAGCAGTACTTC
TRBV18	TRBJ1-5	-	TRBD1	CASSPRDRGLSQPQHF	TGTGCCAGCTCACCACGCGACAGGGGGCTCTCTCAGCCCCAGCATTTT